This TCR beta chain is drawn from a study of response to subunit inactivated influenza vaccine. CDR3 length: 16 amino acids. V dropped 5 bases and J dropped 0 bases, with 14 bases sitting between them. CDR1 and CDR2 (germline): MNHEY, SVGEGT. TCRdb reanalysed the RT-PCR reads using MiXCR and keeps one entry per CDR3 protein. The profile shows some 150,000 distinct CDR3 sequences, approximately 12% of them singletons. In addition, the sample was reused for a study of T cells expressing NK-cell markers. In that study: UMIs were included in TCR beta cDNA generated by 5'RACE template switching.

This specimen was CD8+ T cells sorted from PBMCs, taken 11 to 12 days after vaccination. V gene TRBV6-2 or TRBV6-3 combines with J gene TRBJ1-5, with a tentative D call TRBD1 (6 bases). The sequence came from a man in his fifties who received an inactivated influenza vaccine. In DNA form, the CDR3 reads TGTGCCAGCAGTGACGGGACATTCTATAGCAATCAGCCCCAGCATTTT. Protein product: CASSDGTFYSNQPQHF.